This T cell receptor (beta chain) was captured by sequencing in a study of T-cell memory formation after mild COVID-19. Study results and limitations: Clones that contracted clustered mainly in CM and EM if CD4+ and in EMRA if CD8+. Clones contracting across day 15 to 85 had a balanced CD4/CD8 profile; later expanding clones leaned CD4+.

V was trimmed by 6 bases and J by 3 bases, leaving 18 bases between them. The CDR3 runs 16 residues. TCRdb re-analysed the 5' RACE reads in MiXCR, keeping a single row per CDR3 protein. The sample contains about 140,000 distinct CDR3 sequences, roughly 15% of which appear only once. This clonotype was observed at least ten times. Its antigen remains unidentified. The clonotype originates from an adult woman who had mild COVID-19 (a few samples of this study predate the infection). Cell type and time point are not known. Sequencing was done on a sample of PBMCs or a T cell subset sorted from them (not recorded which). The chain combines TRBV12-3 or TRBV12-4 with TRBJ2-1; TRBD1 might be the D (6 bases). The chain's CDR3 is CASRDLRGRYYNEQFF. The CDR3 nucleotides are TGTGCCAGCAGGGACCTCAGGGGAAGATACTACAATGAGCAGTTCTTC.